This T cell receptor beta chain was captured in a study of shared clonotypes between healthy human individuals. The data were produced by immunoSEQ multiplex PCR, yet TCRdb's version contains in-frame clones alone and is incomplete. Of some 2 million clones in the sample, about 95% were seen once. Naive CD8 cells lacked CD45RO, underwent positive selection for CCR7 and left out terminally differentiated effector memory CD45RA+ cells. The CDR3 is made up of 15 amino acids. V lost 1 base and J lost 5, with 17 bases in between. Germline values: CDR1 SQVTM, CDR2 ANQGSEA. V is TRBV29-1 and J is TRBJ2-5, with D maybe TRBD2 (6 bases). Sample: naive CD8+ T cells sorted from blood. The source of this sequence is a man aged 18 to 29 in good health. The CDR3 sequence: CSVEGPWGVSETQYF. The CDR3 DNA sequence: TGCAGCGTTGAAGGACCTTGGGGGGTCAGTGAGACCCAGTACTTC. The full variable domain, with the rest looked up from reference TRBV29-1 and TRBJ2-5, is SAVISQKPSRDICQRGTSLTIQCQVDSQVTMMFWYRQQPGQSLTLIATANQGSEATYESGFVIDKFPISRPNLTFSTLTVSNMSPEDSSIYLCSVEGPWGVSETQYFGPGTRLLVL.